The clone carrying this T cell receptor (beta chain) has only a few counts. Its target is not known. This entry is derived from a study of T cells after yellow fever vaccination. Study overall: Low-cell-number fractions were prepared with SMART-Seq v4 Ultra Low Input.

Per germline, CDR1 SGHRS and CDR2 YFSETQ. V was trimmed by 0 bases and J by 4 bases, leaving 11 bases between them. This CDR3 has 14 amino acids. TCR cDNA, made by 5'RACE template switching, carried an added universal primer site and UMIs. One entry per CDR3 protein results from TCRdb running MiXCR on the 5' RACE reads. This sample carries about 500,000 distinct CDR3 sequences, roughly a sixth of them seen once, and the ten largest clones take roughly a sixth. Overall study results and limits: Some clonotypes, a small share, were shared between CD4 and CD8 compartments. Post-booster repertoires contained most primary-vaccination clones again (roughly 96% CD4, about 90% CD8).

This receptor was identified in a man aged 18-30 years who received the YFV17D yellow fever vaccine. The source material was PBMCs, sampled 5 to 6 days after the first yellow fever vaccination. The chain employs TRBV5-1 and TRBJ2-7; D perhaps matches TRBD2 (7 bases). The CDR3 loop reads CASSLEGGIYEQYF. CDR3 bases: TGCGCCAGCAGCTTGGAGGGGGGGATTTACGAGCAGTACTTC.